The 2 T cell receptor beta chains below come from one sample, sequenced in a study of CXCR3-negative and CXCR3-positive naive CD8 T cells. Study-level findings and limits: Naive cells that were CXCR3-positive had more hydrophobic TRB CDR3s (compared with CXCR3-negative naive cells).

Their target antigens are unknown. The libraries of TRB cDNA were prepared using 5' RACE with UMI labels. Using the 5' RACE reads, TCRdb records one entry per CDR3 protein without DNA. The specimen's table records over 100,000 distinct CDR3 sequences. The sequencing input was naive CXCR3+ CD8+ T cells from blood. As to subset: CD45RO-CCR7+CD27+CD95- naive CD8+ T cells expressing CXCR3 (TNR3+). The receptor source for this set is a human donor in good health. Some clones in this sample may be carry-over from other donors' samples.

The rearrangement uses TRBV14 and TRBJ2-1; TCRdb indicates TRBD2, and absent DNA this call remains unverified. The length of the CDR3 is 16 residues. Germline lookup yields CDR1 SGHDN and CDR2 FVKESK. CDR3 protein: CASSQARIAGVNEQFF.

The rearrangement joins TRBV7-6 to TRBJ2-1; TCRdb's D call of TRBD2 is untestable without DNA. The CDR3 covers 15 residues. Looked up from germline, CDR1 is SGHVS and CDR2 is FNYEAQ. The chain's CDR3 is CASSLGLAGGLEQFF.